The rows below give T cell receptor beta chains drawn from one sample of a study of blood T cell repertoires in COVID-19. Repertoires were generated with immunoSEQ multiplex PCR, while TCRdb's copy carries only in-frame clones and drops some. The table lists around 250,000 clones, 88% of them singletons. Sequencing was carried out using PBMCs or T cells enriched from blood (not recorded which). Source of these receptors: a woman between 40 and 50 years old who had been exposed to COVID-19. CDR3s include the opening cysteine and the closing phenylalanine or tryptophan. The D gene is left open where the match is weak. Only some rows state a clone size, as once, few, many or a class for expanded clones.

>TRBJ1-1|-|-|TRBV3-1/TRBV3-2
CASSQVGGLMGTEAFF
TGTGCCAGCAGCCAAGTCGGGGGGCTGATGGGCACTGAAGCTTTCTTT
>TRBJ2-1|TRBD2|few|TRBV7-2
CASSQGTTSKPYNEQFF
TGTGCCAGCAGCCAAGGGACTACCTCGAAACCCTACAATGAGCAGTTCTTC
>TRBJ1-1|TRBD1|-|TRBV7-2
CASSTRARGRDTEAFF
TGTGCCAGCAGCACTCGCGCGAGGGGGCGCGACACTGAAGCTTTCTTT
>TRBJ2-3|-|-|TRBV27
CASKGNRVSSTDTQYF
TGTGCCAGCAAGGGTAACAGGGTGTCTAGCACAGATACGCAGTATTTT
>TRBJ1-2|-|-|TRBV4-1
CASSQGRGYTF
TGCGCCAGCAGCCAGGGCAGGGGCTACACCTTC
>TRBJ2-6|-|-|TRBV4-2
CASSQFAARGESGANVLTF
TGTGCCAGCAGCCAATTTGCTGCCAGGGGGGAATCTGGGGCCAACGTCCTGACTTTC
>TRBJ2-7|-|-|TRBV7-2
CASSLSLSYEQYF
TGTGCCAGCAGCTTAAGCCTCTCCTACGAGCAGTACTTC
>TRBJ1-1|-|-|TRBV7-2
CASSLSLFTEAFF
TGTGCCAGCAGCTTATCCCTGTTCACTGAAGCTTTCTTT
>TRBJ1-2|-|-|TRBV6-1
CASSEVIGLRYGYTF
TGTGCCAGCAGTGAAGTCATCGGTTTACGCTATGGCTACACCTTC
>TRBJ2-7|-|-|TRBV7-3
CASSEPVLEQYF
TGTGCCAGCAGCGAACCGGTACTTGAGCAGTACTTC
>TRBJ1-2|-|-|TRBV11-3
CASSPGDSNYGYTF
TGTGCCAGCAGCCCCGGTGACAGCAACTATGGCTACACCTTC
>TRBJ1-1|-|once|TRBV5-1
CASMAGTTNTEAFF
TGCGCCAGCATGGCCGGGACAACGAACACTGAAGCTTTCTTT
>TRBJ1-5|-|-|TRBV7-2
CASTRRGSGEPQHF
TGTGCCAGCACCCGAAGGGGGTCCGGGGAGCCCCAGCATTTT